This T cell receptor beta chain was sequenced for a study of CD8 T cells in Susac syndrome. Negative isolation was used for CD8+ and CD4+ T cells, and FACS enrichment was applied to TEMRA cells. Germline V CDR1 and CDR2: SGHTA, FQGNSA. The J segment lost 4 bases and the V segment lost 2 bases, leaving 7 bases of the junction unmatched. The CDR3 has 15 amino acids. An input of roughly 0.5 to 1 ug of RNA was subjected to reverse transcription using random hexamers. With immunoSEQ multiplex PCR, TCR beta CDR3 was amplified across 54 Vbeta and 13 Jbeta. MiXCR, applied by TCRdb to the immunoSEQ multiplex PCR reads, yields one record per CDR3 protein. The sample lists around 99,000 distinct CDR3 sequences; around 97% were seen once.

The receptor comes from a human donor in good health. The source material was CD4+ T cells from PBMCs. The chain couples TRBV7-2 to TRBJ2-7, with 8 bases fitting TRBD2. As DNA, the CDR3 is TGTGCCAGCAGCTTACGCGGGAGGCAATCTTACGAGCAGTACTTC. This sequence encodes CASSLRGRQSYEQYF.